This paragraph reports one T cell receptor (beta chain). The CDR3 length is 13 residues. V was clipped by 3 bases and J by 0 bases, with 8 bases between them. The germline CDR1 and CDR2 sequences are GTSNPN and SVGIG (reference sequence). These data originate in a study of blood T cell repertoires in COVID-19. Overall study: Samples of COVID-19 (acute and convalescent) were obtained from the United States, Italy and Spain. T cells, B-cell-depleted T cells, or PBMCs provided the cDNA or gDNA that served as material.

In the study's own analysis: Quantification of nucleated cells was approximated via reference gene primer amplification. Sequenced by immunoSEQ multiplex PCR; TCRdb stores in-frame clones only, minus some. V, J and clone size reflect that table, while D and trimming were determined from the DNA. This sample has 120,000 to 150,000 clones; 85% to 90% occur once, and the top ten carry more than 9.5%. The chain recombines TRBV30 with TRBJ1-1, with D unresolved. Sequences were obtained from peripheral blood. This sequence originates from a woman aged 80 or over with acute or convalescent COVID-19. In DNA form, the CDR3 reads TGTGCCTGGAGGAGGCAGATGAACACTGAAGCTTTCTTT. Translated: CAWRRQMNTEAFF.